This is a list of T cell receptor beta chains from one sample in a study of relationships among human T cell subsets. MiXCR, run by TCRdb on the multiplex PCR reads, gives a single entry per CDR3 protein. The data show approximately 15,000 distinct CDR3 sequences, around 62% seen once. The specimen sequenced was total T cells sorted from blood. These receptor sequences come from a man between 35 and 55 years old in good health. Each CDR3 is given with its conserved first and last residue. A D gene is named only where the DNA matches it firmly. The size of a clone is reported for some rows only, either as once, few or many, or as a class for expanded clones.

cdr3_aa: CATIKDRASTDTQYF
cdr3_nt: TGTGCCACCATTAAGGACAGGGCTAGCACAGATACGCAGTATTTT
j_call: TRBJ2-3
d_call: TRBD1
clone_size: few
v_call: TRBV10-3

cdr3_aa: CASSSTSGGAYEQYF
cdr3_nt: TGTGCCAGCAGTTCTACTAGCGGGGGGGCCTACGAGCAGTACTTC
j_call: TRBJ2-7
d_call: TRBD2
clone_size: -
v_call: TRBV6-5

cdr3_aa: CASSLARALETQYF
cdr3_nt: TGTGCCAGCAGCTTAGCCCGGGCTCTGGAGACCCAGTACTTC
j_call: TRBJ2-5
d_call: -
clone_size: few
v_call: TRBV11-1

cdr3_aa: CASSLNIVGGRDIQYF
cdr3_nt: TGTGCCAGCAGCTTAAATATTGTTGGGGGACGGGACATTCAGTACTTC
j_call: TRBJ2-4
d_call: -
clone_size: -
v_call: TRBV7-9

cdr3_aa: CASSNYRTGYTGELFF
cdr3_nt: TGTGCCAGCAGCAACTATCGGACAGGGTACACCGGGGAGCTGTTTTTT
j_call: TRBJ2-2
d_call: TRBD1
clone_size: -
v_call: TRBV11-2

cdr3_aa: CASSQVRGGAIPPEQFF
cdr3_nt: TGTGCCAGCAGCCAAGTCCGGGGGGGCGCTATCCCCCCTGAGCAGTTCTTC
j_call: TRBJ2-1
d_call: TRBD2
clone_size: -
v_call: TRBV4-2

cdr3_aa: CSARYSSETQYF
cdr3_nt: TGCAGTGCTAGATACAGCTCGGAGACCCAGTACTTC
j_call: TRBJ2-5
d_call: -
clone_size: -
v_call: TRBV20-1

cdr3_aa: CASSLDRGNQPQHF
cdr3_nt: TGTGCCAGCAGTTTAGACAGGGGCAATCAGCCCCAGCATTTT
j_call: TRBJ1-5
d_call: -
clone_size: -
v_call: TRBV12-3/TRBV12-4

cdr3_aa: CASSRQGGSQPQHF
cdr3_nt: TGTGCCAGCAGCCGTCAGGGTGGAAGTCAGCCCCAGCATTTT
j_call: TRBJ1-5
d_call: -
clone_size: -
v_call: TRBV28

cdr3_aa: CASSQGGQYGYTF
cdr3_nt: TGCGCCAGCAGCCAGGGCGGACAGTATGGCTACACCTTC
j_call: TRBJ1-2
d_call: -
clone_size: -
v_call: TRBV4-1

cdr3_aa: CASSRDPYNEQFF
cdr3_nt: TGTGCCAGCAGTAGGGACCCCTACAATGAGCAGTTCTTC
j_call: TRBJ2-1
d_call: -
clone_size: few
v_call: TRBV12-3/TRBV12-4

cdr3_aa: CASSVSLSYEQYF
cdr3_nt: TGTGCCAGCAGCGTATCGCTATCCTACGAGCAGTACTTC
j_call: TRBJ2-7
d_call: -
clone_size: -
v_call: TRBV11-1

cdr3_aa: CASSQVPEGPESQFF
cdr3_nt: TGCGCCAGCAGCCAAGTTCCAGAAGGTCCGGAGAGCCAGTTCTTC
j_call: TRBJ2-1
d_call: -
clone_size: -
v_call: TRBV4-1

cdr3_aa: CAIRLETGVEQYF
cdr3_nt: TGTGCCATCAGACTAGAGACAGGGGTCGAGCAGTACTTC
j_call: TRBJ2-7
d_call: TRBD1
clone_size: -
v_call: TRBV10-3

cdr3_aa: CASSTDRNTEAFF
cdr3_nt: TGTGCCAGCAGCACAGACAGGAACACTGAAGCTTTCTTT
j_call: TRBJ1-1
d_call: -
clone_size: -
v_call: TRBV2

cdr3_aa: CASRETGNLGYEQYF
cdr3_nt: TGTGCCAGCAGGGAGACAGGGAACTTGGGCTACGAGCAGTACTTC
j_call: TRBJ2-7
d_call: TRBD1
clone_size: -
v_call: TRBV6-1

cdr3_aa: CASSFRAVTDTQYF
cdr3_nt: TGTGCCAGCAGCTTCCGGGCGGTCACAGATACGCAGTATTTT
j_call: TRBJ2-3
d_call: -
clone_size: -
v_call: TRBV11-2

cdr3_aa: CASIRREGYNEQFF
cdr3_nt: TGTGCCAGCATTCGGCGGGAGGGTTACAATGAGCAGTTCTTC
j_call: TRBJ2-1
d_call: TRBD2
clone_size: -
v_call: TRBV6-5

cdr3_aa: CASSPTLDREIDEQFF
cdr3_nt: TGTGCCAGCAGCCCTACCTTGGACAGGGAGATCGATGAGCAGTTCTTC
j_call: TRBJ2-1
d_call: TRBD1
clone_size: once
v_call: TRBV7-9

cdr3_aa: CASSFGTGGYEQYF
cdr3_nt: TGTGCCAGCAGCTTCGGGACAGGGGGCTACGAGCAGTACTTC
j_call: TRBJ2-7
d_call: TRBD1
clone_size: few
v_call: TRBV14

cdr3_aa: CASSLSRNEQYF
cdr3_nt: TGTGCCAGCAGCTTATCGAGAAACGAGCAGTACTTC
j_call: TRBJ2-7
d_call: -
clone_size: -
v_call: TRBV7-9

cdr3_aa: CASSPPAGTENSYEQYF
cdr3_nt: TGTGCCAGCAGCCCACCCGCCGGGACAGAGAACTCATACGAGCAGTACTTC
j_call: TRBJ2-7
d_call: TRBD1
clone_size: -
v_call: TRBV11-2

cdr3_aa: CASSLTSGGVTDTQYF
cdr3_nt: TGTGCCAGCAGTTTAACTAGCGGGGGGGTCACAGATACGCAGTATTTT
j_call: TRBJ2-3
d_call: TRBD2
clone_size: once
v_call: TRBV12-3/TRBV12-4

cdr3_aa: CASSRTKYTEAFF
cdr3_nt: TGTGCCAGCAGCCGTACAAAGTACACTGAAGCTTTCTTT
j_call: TRBJ1-1
d_call: -
clone_size: -
v_call: TRBV28

cdr3_aa: CASSFGLYQPQHF
cdr3_nt: TGTGCCAGCAGCTTCGGACTTTATCAGCCCCAGCATTTT
j_call: TRBJ1-5
d_call: -
clone_size: few
v_call: TRBV7-8

cdr3_aa: CSARGSGGPYSNDEQFF
cdr3_nt: TGCAGTGCTAGAGGGAGCGGGGGGCCGTATTCAAACGATGAGCAGTTCTTC
j_call: TRBJ2-1
d_call: TRBD2
clone_size: -
v_call: TRBV29-1

cdr3_aa: CASSLGTSTDRPGPNTGELFF
cdr3_nt: TGTGCCAGCAGCTTAGGGACCTCCACAGACAGGCCAGGACCGAACACCGGGGAGCTGTTTTTT
j_call: TRBJ2-2
d_call: -
clone_size: -
v_call: TRBV7-9

cdr3_aa: CASRGTGVYEQYF
cdr3_nt: TGTGCCAGCAGGGGGACAGGGGTCTACGAGCAGTACTTC
j_call: TRBJ2-7
d_call: TRBD1
clone_size: -
v_call: TRBV28

cdr3_aa: CSVESGRGADTQYF
cdr3_nt: TGCAGCGTTGAGAGCGGGAGGGGTGCAGATACGCAGTATTTT
j_call: TRBJ2-3
d_call: TRBD2
clone_size: -
v_call: TRBV29-1

cdr3_aa: CASSPGLSRDEQFF
cdr3_nt: TGTGCCAGCAGTCCGGGTCTCAGCCGGGATGAGCAGTTCTTC
j_call: TRBJ2-1
d_call: -
clone_size: -
v_call: TRBV12-3/TRBV12-4

cdr3_aa: CASSPAGSGANVLTF
cdr3_nt: TGTGCCAGCAGCCCCGCAGGCTCTGGGGCCAACGTCCTGACTTTC
j_call: TRBJ2-6
d_call: -
clone_size: -
v_call: TRBV7-3

cdr3_aa: CASSSDRSNEKLFF
cdr3_nt: TGTGCCAGCAGCTCGGACAGGTCTAATGAAAAACTGTTTTTT
j_call: TRBJ1-4
d_call: TRBD1
clone_size: -
v_call: TRBV5-4

cdr3_aa: CASSLDLLGETQYF
cdr3_nt: TGTGCCAGCAGCTTGGATCTCCTCGGGGAGACCCAGTACTTC
j_call: TRBJ2-5
d_call: -
clone_size: -
v_call: TRBV5-8

cdr3_aa: CASRKDIRTGELFF
cdr3_nt: TGTGCCAGCAGGAAGGACATTCGTACCGGGGAGCTGTTTTTT
j_call: TRBJ2-2
d_call: -
clone_size: few
v_call: TRBV11-2

cdr3_aa: CASSYDSNQPQHF
cdr3_nt: TGTGCCAGCAGTTACGATAGCAATCAGCCCCAGCATTTT
j_call: TRBJ1-5
d_call: -
clone_size: -
v_call: TRBV27

cdr3_aa: CASRPGPNYGYTF
cdr3_nt: TGTGCCTCACGCCCTGGTCCCAACTATGGCTACACCTTC
j_call: TRBJ1-2
d_call: -
clone_size: -
v_call: TRBV30

cdr3_aa: CASSYTSGGLQETQYF
cdr3_nt: TGTGCCAGCAGCTATACTAGCGGGGGCCTCCAAGAGACCCAGTACTTC
j_call: TRBJ2-5
d_call: TRBD2
clone_size: -
v_call: TRBV27

cdr3_aa: CASSQQDYRGYTF
cdr3_nt: TGTGCCAGCAGCCAACAAGACTACCGAGGCTACACCTTC
j_call: TRBJ1-2
d_call: -
clone_size: -
v_call: TRBV5-6

cdr3_aa: CSASSGPEQYF
cdr3_nt: TGCAGTGCTAGTTCGGGCCCCGAGCAGTACTTC
j_call: TRBJ2-7
d_call: -
clone_size: -
v_call: TRBV20-1

cdr3_aa: CASSKSSGGNQETQYF
cdr3_nt: TGTGCCAGCAGCAAGAGTAGCGGGGGGAACCAAGAGACCCAGTACTTC
j_call: TRBJ2-5
d_call: TRBD2
clone_size: -
v_call: TRBV7-9

cdr3_aa: CASSGTASFDGHTQYF
cdr3_nt: TGTGCCAGCAGCGGAACCGCCTCTTTTGATGGGCATACGCAGTATTTT
j_call: TRBJ2-3
d_call: -
clone_size: -
v_call: TRBV12-3/TRBV12-4

cdr3_aa: CASSQDGTGGSTDTQYF
cdr3_nt: TGCGCCAGCAGCCAAGATGGGACAGGAGGGAGCACAGATACGCAGTATTTT
j_call: TRBJ2-3
d_call: TRBD1
clone_size: -
v_call: TRBV4-1

cdr3_aa: CAISESLGFNYEQYF
cdr3_nt: TGTGCCATCAGTGAGTCCTTGGGTTTTAACTACGAGCAGTACTTC
j_call: TRBJ2-7
d_call: -
clone_size: -
v_call: TRBV10-3

cdr3_aa: CASSEETIEQFF
cdr3_nt: TGTGCCAGCAGTGAAGAGACAATTGAGCAGTTCTTC
j_call: TRBJ2-1
d_call: -
clone_size: -
v_call: TRBV6-1

cdr3_aa: CASSPPEINEQFF
cdr3_nt: TGTGCCAGCAGTCCCCCAGAGATCAATGAGCAGTTCTTC
j_call: TRBJ2-1
d_call: -
clone_size: once
v_call: TRBV27

cdr3_aa: CSATDRGGTDTQYF
cdr3_nt: TGCAGCGCCACCGACAGGGGAGGGACAGATACGCAGTATTTT
j_call: TRBJ2-3
d_call: -
clone_size: few
v_call: TRBV29-1

cdr3_aa: CASRRLVSYNEQFF
cdr3_nt: TGTGCCAGCAGGCGACTAGTCTCCTACAATGAGCAGTTCTTC
j_call: TRBJ2-1
d_call: -
clone_size: -
v_call: TRBV27

cdr3_aa: CASSPPTGWNTEAFF
cdr3_nt: TGTGCCAGCAGTCCCCCGACAGGGTGGAACACTGAAGCTTTCTTT
j_call: TRBJ1-1
d_call: TRBD1
clone_size: few
v_call: TRBV28

cdr3_aa: CASSRESGVYEQYF
cdr3_nt: TGTGCCAGTAGTAGGGAGTCGGGGGTGTACGAGCAGTACTTC
j_call: TRBJ2-7
d_call: -
clone_size: -
v_call: TRBV19

cdr3_aa: CSAGEETQYF
cdr3_nt: TGCAGTGCTGGGGAAGAGACCCAGTACTTC
j_call: TRBJ2-5
d_call: -
clone_size: -
v_call: TRBV20-1

cdr3_aa: CASSLVAYGENEQFF
cdr3_nt: TGTGCCAGCAGCTTAGTGGCCTACGGTGAAAATGAGCAGTTCTTC
j_call: TRBJ2-1
d_call: -
clone_size: -
v_call: TRBV11-2

cdr3_aa: CSAREGTGATHEQFF
cdr3_nt: TGCAGTGCTAGAGAGGGGACAGGGGCCACCCATGAGCAGTTCTTC
j_call: TRBJ2-1
d_call: TRBD1
clone_size: once
v_call: TRBV20-1

cdr3_aa: CASSLLTHTEAFF
cdr3_nt: TGCGCCAGCAGCTTGTTAACACACACTGAAGCTTTCTTT
j_call: TRBJ1-1
d_call: -
clone_size: few
v_call: TRBV5-1

cdr3_aa: CASSQKTAGVGPDTQYF
cdr3_nt: TGCGCCAGCAGTCAAAAGACAGCGGGAGTGGGCCCAGATACGCAGTATTTT
j_call: TRBJ2-3
d_call: TRBD2
clone_size: -
v_call: TRBV4-1

cdr3_aa: CSARLPRTSGSSTDTQYF
cdr3_nt: TGCAGTGCTAGACTCCCACGGACTAGCGGGTCCAGCACAGATACGCAGTATTTT
j_call: TRBJ2-3
d_call: TRBD2
clone_size: -
v_call: TRBV20-1